This TCR beta chain comes out of a study of shared clonotypes between healthy human individuals. Profiling relied on immunoSEQ multiplex PCR, and the TCRdb table lists in-frame clones only, not all of them. The sample gives more than 2,000,000 clones, approximately 93% of which show up once; about 0.39% is in the top ten. This sequence originates from a man aged 18 to 30 in good health. Some clones in this sample may be carry-over from other donors' samples. Sequencing used naive CD4+ T cells from PBMCs. The subset denotes: CD45RA+ positively selected.

CDR3 bases: TGTGCCAGCAGCTTAGGGCCAGCGGCGGGTGGCAATCAGCCCCAGCATTTT. Translating gives CASSLGPAAGGNQPQHF. This chain links TRBV7-2 with TRBJ1-5; no firm D call. The V and J ends lost 1 base and 2 bases respectively, with 15 bases between them. The CDR3 is made up of 17 amino acids. Germline CDR1 is SGHTA and CDR2 is FQGNSA. Filled out from reference TRBV7-2 and TRBJ1-5, the complete variable domain reads GAGVSQSPSNKVTEKGKDVELRCDPISGHTALYWYRQSLGQGLEFLIYFQGNSAPDKSGLPSDRFSAERTGGSVSTLTIQRTQQEDSAVYLCASSLGPAAGGNQPQHFGDGTRLSIL.